The rows below give T cell receptor beta chains drawn from one sample of a study of blood T cells in healthy people across ages. TCRdb reanalysed the 5' RACE reads using MiXCR and keeps one entry per CDR3 protein. This repertoire shows approximately 940,000 distinct CDR3 sequences, roughly 52% found once; its top ten account for 13%. The sequenced sample was blood. These receptors originate from a man aged 25-45 years in good health. CDR3s include the opening cysteine and the closing phenylalanine or tryptophan. The D gene is left open where the match is weak. The size entry is marked missing in some rows and otherwise reads once, few, many or a size class.

d_gene: NA; abundance: NA; j_gene: TRBJ1-6; v_gene: TRBV15; CDR3nt: TGTGCCACCAGCAGAGCCCCCCCGGGGACCTTTTCACCCCTCCACTTT; CDR3aa: CATSRAPPGTFSPLHF
d_gene: TRBD1; abundance: NA; j_gene: TRBJ2-4; v_gene: TRBV20-1; CDR3nt: TGCAGTGCTGGAACAGGGGGCACATCCAAAAACATTCAGTACTTC; CDR3aa: CSAGTGGTSKNIQYF
d_gene: NA; abundance: NA; j_gene: TRBJ2-1; v_gene: TRBV24-1; CDR3nt: TGTGCCACCAGTGCCGGGGCTAGCTCGAGTGAGCAGTTCTTC; CDR3aa: CATSAGASSSEQFF
d_gene: NA; abundance: NA; j_gene: TRBJ2-4; v_gene: TRBV6-5; CDR3nt: TGTGCCAGCAGCAACGGCCCGTCAGGGACCAAAAACATTCAGTACTTC; CDR3aa: CASSNGPSGTKNIQYF
d_gene: NA; abundance: many; j_gene: TRBJ2-4; v_gene: TRBV6-5; CDR3nt: TGTGCCAGCAGATCTACAAGAGCCAAAAACATTCAGTACTTC; CDR3aa: CASRSTRAKNIQYF
d_gene: NA; abundance: NA; j_gene: TRBJ2-7; v_gene: TRBV4-1; CDR3nt: TGCGCCAGCAGCCAAGTAGGAGCGGACTTCTACGAGCAGTACTTC; CDR3aa: CASSQVGADFYEQYF
d_gene: TRBD1; abundance: once; j_gene: TRBJ2-4; v_gene: TRBV16; CDR3nt: TGTGCCAGCAGCCAATCGCGGACAGGGCGAAACATTCAGTACTTC; CDR3aa: CASSQSRTGRNIQYF
d_gene: NA; abundance: NA; j_gene: TRBJ2-3; v_gene: TRBV4-1; CDR3nt: TGCGCCAGCAGCCAAGACAGAAGCACAGGTACGCAGTATTTT; CDR3aa: CASSQDRSTGTQYF
d_gene: TRBD1; abundance: NA; j_gene: TRBJ2-7; v_gene: TRBV2; CDR3nt: TGTGCCAGCAGGGCCCAGACAGGGATGACCTACGAGCAGTACTTC; CDR3aa: CASRAQTGMTYEQYF
d_gene: TRBD1; abundance: NA; j_gene: TRBJ2-2; v_gene: TRBV11-1; CDR3nt: TGTGCCAGCAGACGACAGGGCTGGGACGGGGAGCTGTTTTTT; CDR3aa: CASRRQGWDGELFF
d_gene: NA; abundance: NA; j_gene: TRBJ1-3; v_gene: TRBV5-1; CDR3nt: TGCGCCAGCAGCTTGGAAGGACCAGGGAGCTCTGGAAACACCATATATTTT; CDR3aa: CASSLEGPGSSGNTIYF
d_gene: NA; abundance: NA; j_gene: TRBJ2-1; v_gene: TRBV3-1; CDR3nt: TGTGCCAGCAGCCAAGAAATCTTGACTAGTCAGTTCTTC; CDR3aa: CASSQEILTSQFF
d_gene: TRBD2; abundance: NA; j_gene: TRBJ2-7; v_gene: TRBV12-3/TRBV12-4; CDR3nt: TGTGCCAGCAGCCGTATAGCGGGGGAATCCTACGAGCAGTACTTC; CDR3aa: CASSRIAGESYEQYF
d_gene: NA; abundance: NA; j_gene: TRBJ2-3; v_gene: TRBV13; CDR3nt: TGTGCCAGCAATAGCTTGGAGGGCTATGATACGCAGTATTTT; CDR3aa: CASNSLEGYDTQYF
d_gene: NA; abundance: NA; j_gene: TRBJ2-3; v_gene: TRBV4-2; CDR3nt: TGTGCCAGCAGCTCCCAACGGGGCGAAAGCACAGATACGCAGTATTTT; CDR3aa: CASSSQRGESTDTQYF
d_gene: NA; abundance: NA; j_gene: TRBJ2-1; v_gene: TRBV10-3; CDR3nt: TGTGCCATCAGCCGACAGGGAGGTAACAATGAGCAGTTCTTC; CDR3aa: CAISRQGGNNEQFF
d_gene: NA; abundance: NA; j_gene: TRBJ1-2; v_gene: TRBV20-1; CDR3nt: TGCAGTGCCACCCAGGGAGGTGGCTACACCTTC; CDR3aa: CSATQGGGYTF
d_gene: NA; abundance: NA; j_gene: TRBJ2-5; v_gene: TRBV12-3/TRBV12-4; CDR3nt: TGTGCCAGCAGTTTAGCGGCCCGCGCGGGGACTTATAAAGAGACCCAGTACTTC; CDR3aa: CASSLAARAGTYKETQYF
d_gene: TRBD2; abundance: NA; j_gene: TRBJ2-1; v_gene: TRBV12-3/TRBV12-4; CDR3nt: TGTGCCAGCAGTTCTAGCGGGGGGGCCGACAATGAGCAGTTCTTC; CDR3aa: CASSSSGGADNEQFF
d_gene: TRBD2; abundance: NA; j_gene: TRBJ2-1; v_gene: TRBV6-6; CDR3nt: TGTGCCAGCAGTTTCGCTAGCGGGGGGGCCAATGAGCAGTTCTTC; CDR3aa: CASSFASGGANEQFF
d_gene: NA; abundance: NA; j_gene: TRBJ1-2; v_gene: TRBV7-2; CDR3nt: TGTGCCAGCAGCGCCGGATCCCACGTTGATGGCTACACCTTC; CDR3aa: CASSAGSHVDGYTF
d_gene: TRBD2; abundance: NA; j_gene: TRBJ2-4; v_gene: TRBV2; CDR3nt: TGTGCCAGCAGTGGCGGGACTAGCGGGGGGCTGGGGGCCAAAAACATTCAGTACTTC; CDR3aa: CASSGGTSGGLGAKNIQYF
d_gene: NA; abundance: NA; j_gene: TRBJ2-5; v_gene: TRBV3-1; CDR3nt: TGTGCCAGCAGCCAAGTCAGGGTTCAAGAGACCCAGTACTTC; CDR3aa: CASSQVRVQETQYF
d_gene: TRBD1; abundance: NA; j_gene: TRBJ2-4; v_gene: TRBV6-2/TRBV6-3; CDR3nt: TGTGCCAGCAATCCGACCGGGACAGGGTTGTACGGGCAGTACTTC; CDR3aa: CASNPTGTGLYGQYF
d_gene: TRBD2; abundance: NA; j_gene: TRBJ2-3; v_gene: TRBV4-3; CDR3nt: TGCGCCAGCAGCCAAGTCTTAGAAAGCGGGGGGGCCTTTTTCACAGATACGCAGTATTTT; CDR3aa: CASSQVLESGGAFFTDTQYF
d_gene: NA; abundance: NA; j_gene: TRBJ1-2; v_gene: TRBV20-1; CDR3nt: TGCAGTGCGCCAAGAGTTTATGGCTACACCTTC; CDR3aa: CSAPRVYGYTF
d_gene: NA; abundance: NA; j_gene: TRBJ1-6; v_gene: TRBV14; CDR3nt: TGTGCCAGCAGCCAAACGACAGTTGGGTATTCACCCCTCCACTTT; CDR3aa: CASSQTTVGYSPLHF
d_gene: TRBD1; abundance: NA; j_gene: TRBJ1-2; v_gene: TRBV4-2; CDR3nt: TGTGCCAGCAGCCAAGATCTACAGGGGGCGCGAGGCTACACCTTC; CDR3aa: CASSQDLQGARGYTF
d_gene: NA; abundance: NA; j_gene: TRBJ2-7; v_gene: TRBV6-5; CDR3nt: TGTGCCACCGGGGGACTTCCCTACGAGCAGTACTTC; CDR3aa: CATGGLPYEQYF
d_gene: NA; abundance: few; j_gene: TRBJ2-3; v_gene: TRBV12-3/TRBV12-4; CDR3nt: TGTGCCAGCAGTTTGGAGATAGTCACAGATACGCAGTATTTT; CDR3aa: CASSLEIVTDTQYF
d_gene: TRBD1; abundance: NA; j_gene: TRBJ2-1; v_gene: TRBV27; CDR3nt: TGTGCCAGCAGTAGCCTGGACAGGGGAACCTACAATGAGCAGTTCTTC; CDR3aa: CASSSLDRGTYNEQFF
d_gene: NA; abundance: NA; j_gene: TRBJ1-4; v_gene: TRBV7-2; CDR3nt: TGTGCCAGCAGCTTCTACAGGGCCTCGAATGAAAAACTGTTTTTT; CDR3aa: CASSFYRASNEKLFF
d_gene: NA; abundance: few; j_gene: TRBJ1-2; v_gene: TRBV29-1; CDR3nt: TGCAGCGCGGGAACCCTCATGGGTGGCTACACCTTC; CDR3aa: CSAGTLMGGYTF
d_gene: NA; abundance: NA; j_gene: TRBJ1-1; v_gene: TRBV29-1; CDR3nt: TGCAGCGGAAGGACACAAAACACTGAAGCTTTCTTT; CDR3aa: CSGRTQNTEAFF
d_gene: NA; abundance: NA; j_gene: TRBJ1-6; v_gene: TRBV18; CDR3nt: TGTGCCAGCTCTCCTATCCAGGAGGTTGGTTCACCCCTCCACTTT; CDR3aa: CASSPIQEVGSPLHF
d_gene: NA; abundance: NA; j_gene: TRBJ2-6; v_gene: TRBV27; CDR3nt: TGTGCCAGCAGTTTAACCAGCATCTCTGGGGCCAACGTCCTGACTTTC; CDR3aa: CASSLTSISGANVLTF
d_gene: TRBD1; abundance: NA; j_gene: TRBJ2-1; v_gene: TRBV29-1; CDR3nt: TGCAGCGTTGAGCCGGGACAGGTGGGGGGCAATGAGCAGTTCTTC; CDR3aa: CSVEPGQVGGNEQFF
d_gene: NA; abundance: medium-sized; j_gene: TRBJ2-5; v_gene: TRBV20-1; CDR3nt: TGCAGTGCTAGAGATATAGGCAATCAAGGGGAGACCCAGTACTTC; CDR3aa: CSARDIGNQGETQYF
d_gene: NA; abundance: NA; j_gene: TRBJ2-5; v_gene: TRBV6-5; CDR3nt: TGTGCCAGCAGTTACCAGGGACGGGCCGCCGAGACCCAGTACTTC; CDR3aa: CASSYQGRAAETQYF
d_gene: TRBD2; abundance: NA; j_gene: TRBJ2-1; v_gene: TRBV6-6; CDR3nt: TGTGCCACGGGACTAGCGAAGAATGAGCAGTTCTTC; CDR3aa: CATGLAKNEQFF
d_gene: TRBD1; abundance: NA; j_gene: TRBJ1-1; v_gene: TRBV7-8; CDR3nt: TGTGCCAGCAGCTTCAGGACAGGGAAGAACACTGAAGCTTTCTTT; CDR3aa: CASSFRTGKNTEAFF
d_gene: TRBD1; abundance: NA; j_gene: TRBJ2-7; v_gene: TRBV2; CDR3nt: TGTGCCAGCAGTAACCCGGGACAGGGGAGATACGAGCAGTACTTC; CDR3aa: CASSNPGQGRYEQYF
d_gene: NA; abundance: NA; j_gene: TRBJ2-7; v_gene: TRBV6-2/TRBV6-3; CDR3nt: TGTGCCAGCAGTTTCCGGGACCAGCAGTACTTC; CDR3aa: CASSFRDQQYF
d_gene: NA; abundance: NA; j_gene: TRBJ2-5; v_gene: TRBV21-1; CDR3nt: TGTGCCAGCAGCATTCCAGCGGGGGGTGGTGAGACCCAGTACTTC; CDR3aa: CASSIPAGGGETQYF
d_gene: NA; abundance: NA; j_gene: TRBJ1-2; v_gene: TRBV6-5; CDR3nt: TGTGCCAGCAGTCAGGGTGGTGGCTACACCTTC; CDR3aa: CASSQGGGYTF
d_gene: NA; abundance: few; j_gene: TRBJ2-7; v_gene: TRBV20-1; CDR3nt: TGCAGTGCTCCGGACAGCTTTTCCTATGGGCAGTACTTC; CDR3aa: CSAPDSFSYGQYF
d_gene: TRBD1; abundance: NA; j_gene: TRBJ1-5; v_gene: TRBV7-9; CDR3nt: TGTGCCAGCAGCAGGGAGGAGGGGGCTTTTGGCAATCAGCCCCAGCATTTT; CDR3aa: CASSREEGAFGNQPQHF